This TCR beta chain is from a study of CD8+CD57+ T cells in acquired aplastic anemia. On the study more broadly: Average DNA yield from sorted CD4+ and CD8+ cells was around 3.2 ug.

As for this clonotype: What it binds is unknown.

Only patients with CD8+CD57+ cell expansion on flow cytometry were chosen for sequencing. Overall study findings and caveats: Overlap between patients and controls comprised 25 to 35 CD8+ CDR3 sequences.

Genomic DNA, serving as template, underwent TCR beta VDJ and CDR3 profiling. TCRdb used MiXCR to reprocess the reads, holding one entry per CDR3 protein. The sample carries some 200,000 distinct CDR3 sequences, roughly 60% recorded once. The ends were cut back, 5 bases at V and 7 bases at J, with 12 bases in the middle. The CDR3 contains 12 residues. The V gene's germline CDR1 is MNHEY and CDR2 SVGAGI. Sequenced: sorted CD4+, CD8+, or CD8+CD57+ T cells (not recorded which) from PBMCs. V usage is TRBV6-5 and J usage is TRBJ2-7; D might be TRBD2 (5 bases). This receptor was obtained from a human donor with aplastic anemia. The CDR3 coding sequence is TGTGCCAGCAGTCGGAGTGAGCGGGAGCAGTACTTC. Its translation: CASSRSEREQYF.